A selection of T cell receptor beta chains follows, all from one sample in a study of identical twins. TCRdb ran MiXCR on the 5' RACE reads and lists one entry per CDR3 protein. The table includes around 670,000 distinct CDR3 sequences, around 5.7% detected once. The specimen was naive T cells sorted from blood. These TCRs come from a man younger than 30 in good health. Each CDR3 is given with its conserved first and last residue. Each record gives: clone size, V gene, J gene, CDR3 protein. Rows may omit the clone size; those that give it use once, few, many or a size class.

many	TRBV10-3	TRBJ1-1	CAINRDTLNTEAFF
many	TRBV24-1	TRBJ2-3	CATSDSYTDTQYF
-	TRBV4-1	TRBJ2-1	CASSQVVYNEQFF
many	TRBV5-1	TRBJ2-1	CASSFPTQSSYNEQFF
many	TRBV20-1	TRBJ1-5	CSAIQGINQPQHF
-	TRBV27	TRBJ2-5	CASRSLAVRGGPETQYF
many	TRBV12-3/TRBV12-4	TRBJ1-6	CASSFKNSPLHF
many	TRBV6-5	TRBJ1-5	CASSVLGDNQPQHF
few	TRBV5-1	TRBJ2-7	CASSLQGSNEQYF
-	TRBV7-2	TRBJ2-2	CASTPGVSGTRVGELFF
-	TRBV14	TRBJ2-2	CASSQHTANTGELFF
many	TRBV29-1	TRBJ1-2	CSVTEPNYGYTF
-	TRBV14	TRBJ2-7	CASSRTGTGTYEQYF
many	TRBV12-3/TRBV12-4	TRBJ2-7	CASSLSGSYEQYF
many	TRBV10-3	TRBJ2-3	CAITDKGTDSTDTQYF
many	TRBV27	TRBJ2-7	CASGLAGGSEQYF
many	TRBV7-2	TRBJ2-3	CASSLGLAVGTDTQYF
many	TRBV29-1	TRBJ2-2	CSVVGTALNTGELFF
few	TRBV27	TRBJ1-1	CASRFQGNTEAFF
-	TRBV20-1	TRBJ2-5	CSARDLPRAGGLETQYF
many	TRBV20-1	TRBJ1-2	CSARPGQGLWGYTF
few	TRBV20-1	TRBJ2-3	CSARHPTSEDTQYF
many	TRBV15	TRBJ1-5	CATSSRRQGGQPQHF
-	TRBV28	TRBJ2-2	CASRAASTGELFF
many	TRBV10-2	TRBJ2-5	CASSESNGMRETQYF
many	TRBV7-9	TRBJ2-1	CASIKTSGPTFNNEQFF
many	TRBV20-1	TRBJ1-5	CSARTEVDQPQHF
many	TRBV12-3/TRBV12-4	TRBJ2-5	CASSFRDAKQETQYF
-	TRBV7-7	TRBJ1-1	CASSLHQGAKTEAFF
few	TRBV25-1	TRBJ2-3	CASIGIEGAVTSTDTQYF
-	TRBV5-1	TRBJ2-1	CASSLEGLISQTYNEQFF
many	TRBV29-1	TRBJ2-7	CSVEVSGDRWPWEQYF
-	TRBV12-3/TRBV12-4	TRBJ2-5	CASSLQGGFRDYGETQYF
-	TRBV2	TRBJ1-2	CARDLTGGLNYGYTF
many	TRBV12-3/TRBV12-4	TRBJ2-1	CASGLLAGFSYNEQFF
many	TRBV27	TRBJ2-7	CASSSASAAYEQYF
many	TRBV6-5	TRBJ1-1	CASSSTGQIEAFF
many	TRBV20-1	TRBJ2-7	CSARKTLADPSYEQYF
many	TRBV12-3/TRBV12-4	TRBJ1-4	CASTLGRSEKLFF
few	TRBV5-1	TRBJ1-1	CASSLAGARSTEAFF
-	TRBV4-2	TRBJ2-3	CASSPRTSGRYSGSTDTQYF
many	TRBV25-1	TRBJ2-4	CASSGGGALENIQYF
few	TRBV7-9	TRBJ1-2	CASSVKPQTTGGYGYTF
many	TRBV9	TRBJ1-1	CASQRGGALNTEAFF
many	TRBV20-1	TRBJ1-4	CSASRAGGTNEKLFF
many	TRBV9	TRBJ2-3	CASSVQKGRDPTDTQYF
-	TRBV19	TRBJ2-1	CASSPTGLAGVNEQFF
few	TRBV6-5	TRBJ1-1	CASMRGTEAFF
many	TRBV9	TRBJ1-3	CASSGQSDSGNTIYF
-	TRBV7-9	TRBJ2-5	CASSSRTGTVETQYF
many	TRBV12-3/TRBV12-4	TRBJ2-3	CASSLGLAGESDTQYF
many	TRBV12-5	TRBJ2-1	CASGLWPQSIQQFF
many	TRBV7-9	TRBJ1-1	CASSLGVLSTEAFF